Sequencing of this T cell receptor beta chain was carried out in a study of OX40 agonist ivuxolimab in advanced cancers. This clone was seen just once. Germline-derived CDR1 and CDR2 are MDHEN and SYDVKM. Deletions cut 6 bases from V and 6 bases from J, with 20 bases between. The CDR3 covers 15 residues. The data were produced by immunoSEQ multiplex PCR, yet TCRdb's version contains in-frame clones alone and is incomplete. The repertoire consists of 80,000 or so clones, with 85% to 95% occurring once and the leading ten covering around 0.32%. The sequence was collected from an adult with an advanced solid tumor such as melanoma, head and neck, liver or kidney cancer. This chain links TRBV28 with TRBJ1-2; possibly TRBD1 for D (6 bases). Sequencing used CD4+ or CD8+ T cells sorted from blood, obtained in a trial of the OX40 agonist ivuxolimab. The CDR3 loop is CASSELGPTGNGYTF. As DNA, the CDR3 is TGTGCCAGCAGCGAATTAGGGCCCACAGGGAATGGCTACACCTTC.